The subject of this entry is one T cell receptor (beta chain). This table comes from immunoSEQ multiplex PCR, and its TCRdb copy is limited to in-frame clones, with some not included. The sample contains tens of thousands of clones, approximately 93% of which appear only once. Deletions cut 2 bases from V and 4 bases from J, with 14 bases between. This CDR3 is 15 amino acids long. Germline V gene lookup returns CDR1 SGHAT and CDR2 FQNNGV. The sample is drawn from a study of control samples from healthy donors and cancer patients. The rearrangement links TRBV11-2 to TRBJ2-5; D is ambiguous. This clonotype was obtained from a woman in her twenties or thirties in good health. Specimen: blood. The CDR3 DNA sequence: TGTGCCAGCAGCTTAACTACGGTGGGTCCAGAGACCCAGTACTTC. As protein: CASSLTTVGPETQYF.